Presented here are 8 T cell receptor beta chains from one specimen sequenced in a study of patients and donors after allogeneic stem cell transplantation. TCRdb reprocessed the RT-PCR reads via MiXCR and lists one record per CDR3 protein. The sample comprises 800,000 to 1,000,000 distinct CDR3 sequences, around 17% of which are singletons, and around 5.5% rests with the top ten. The material sequenced was blood, either unsorted or a sorted T cell fraction (not recorded which). Receptors originate from a human donor who was either an allogeneic HSCT recipient or a stem cell or donor lymphocyte infusion donor (not recorded which). It is not recorded whose cells these are; they may come from a transplant donor.

V and J are TRBV4-3 and TRBJ2-2; 8 bases are a match to TRBD2. Trimming at V came to 5 bases and at J to 0 bases, leaving 8 bases not matched to a gene. Germline V lookup: CDR1 LGHNA, CDR2 YSLEER. CDR3 length: 17 amino acids. CDR3 region: CASSTDGGGTNTGELFF. CDR3 DNA sequence: TGCGCCAGCAGCACAGACGGGGGGGGTACGAACACCGGGGAGCTGTTTTTT.

The chain recombines TRBV5-1 with TRBJ2-4, with TRBD1 matching over 7 bases. Per the germline V gene, CDR1 is SGHRS and CDR2 is YFSETQ. The CDR3 extends over 15 amino acids. The V and J ends lost 4 bases and 3 bases, in that order; junction bases with no gene match: 7. Here the CDR3 reads CASSDGQVGKNIQYF. DNA of the CDR3: TGCGCCAGCAGCGACGGACAGGTTGGCAAAAACATTCAGTACTTC.

V usage is TRBV12-3 or TRBV12-4 and J usage is TRBJ2-7, with 9 bases that match TRBD2. With V trimmed by 5 bases and J by 3 bases, 14 bases remained unmatched. This CDR3 has 17 amino acids. CDR3 DNA: TGTGCCAGCAGTCCGTGGGCGGGGGGGCGTCTTAGCTACGAGCAGTACTTC. Protein product: CASSPWAGGRLSYEQYF.

This clonotype appeared a few times. The chain has TRBV6-5 and TRBJ1-1; no firm D call. Deletions cut 4 bases from V and 8 bases from J, with 17 bases between. CDR3 length equals 14 residues. In germline, CDR1 is MNHEY, CDR2 SVGAGI. The chain's CDR3 is CASSFEPLTSEAFF. CDR3 DNA sequence: TGTGCCAGCAGTTTCGAGCCTTTGACATCCGAAGCTTTCTTT.

In DNA, the CDR3 is TGCAGTGCTAGAGATCTTGCGAGGACGGCGAACACTGAAGCTTTCTTT. Protein sequence: CSARDLARTANTEAFF. V is TRBV20-1 and J is TRBJ1-1; D is ambiguous. CDR3 length equals 16 residues. Trimming removed 0 bases at V and 1 base at J, with 15 bases between. From germline, CDR1 is DFQATT and CDR2 SNEGSKA (reference sequence).

A few counts support this clonotype. The chain links TRBV28 to TRBJ2-7; 12 nucleotides line up with TRBD1. The J segment lost 5 bases and the V segment lost 5 bases, leaving 7 bases of the junction unmatched. Germline V lookup: CDR1 MDHEN, CDR2 SYDVKM. This CDR3 is 15 amino acids long. The CDR3: CASSASGTGGHEQYF. The CDR3 bases are TGTGCCAGCAGTGCTTCCGGGACAGGGGGCCACGAGCAGTACTTC.

This clonotype has a handful of counts. The chain uses TRBV12-3 or TRBV12-4 and TRBJ2-7; D call uncertain. Trimming removed 1 base from V and 2 bases from J, with 12 bases in between. The CDR3 has 15 residues. The CDR3 nucleotides are TGTGCCAGCAGTTTAGAACCTACACCCCCCTACGAGCAGTACTTC. Residues: CASSLEPTPPYEQYF.

This clonotype was detected many times. The chain joins TRBV6-6 to TRBJ2-3; D gene ambiguous. The CDR3 length is 12 residues. With 6 bases removed from V and 6 bases from J, the gap between germline ends came to 10 bases. Germline V lookup: CDR1 MNHNY, CDR2 SVGAGI (reference sequence). CDR3: CASSPGSDTQYF. The CDR3 coding sequence is TGTGCCAGCAGCCCCGGGTCGGATACGCAGTATTTT.